The rows below give T cell receptor beta chains drawn from one sample of a study of PD-1 blockade in classical Hodgkin lymphoma. Clones were sequenced by immunoSEQ multiplex PCR, and TCRdb holds only the in-frame ones, with some missing. The sample holds about 59,000 clones, about 88% seen once. This sample comprised peripheral blood mononuclear cells (PBMCs), obtained at baseline. Receptors were obtained from a human donor with classical Hodgkin lymphoma. CDR3s leave out the opening cysteine and the closing phenylalanine or tryptophan.

v_call	j_call	cdr3_aa
TRBV5-6	TRBJ2-1	ASSLVLAGVGF
TRBV7-9	TRBJ2-5	ASSSLQGAYEETQY
TRBV5-4	TRBJ2-3	ASSGVVGLGPDTQY
TRBV27	TRBJ2-5	ASSPGVAGVPETQY
TRBV18	TRBJ2-3	ASSPEGLAFADTQY
TRBV30	TRBJ2-7	AWNGRRSYEQY
TRBV11-2	TRBJ2-7	ASSQDRRISGVNYEQY
TRBV7-6	TRBJ2-2	ASSATGFNTGELF
TRBV2	TRBJ2-7	ASQGDHYEQY
TRBV10-3	TRBJ2-5	AISTGLQETQY
TRBV14	TRBJ2-2	ASSQGLGAGELF
TRBV30	TRBJ2-7	AWSAGNEQY
TRBV23-1	TRBJ2-6	ASSPNGAGANVLT
TRBV12-5	TRBJ1-1	ASGFTPQGGMNTEAF
TRBV10-3	TRBJ2-7	AISDPGGAYEQY
TRBV27	TRBJ1-2	ASRTPGHSYGYT
TRBV14	TRBJ2-5	ASSQGPLETQY
TRBV4-1	TRBJ2-3	ASSQDSLDTDTQY
TRBV28	TRBJ2-6	ASSFRSGANVLT
TRBV27	TRBJ1-3	ASSLSAPRGLSGNTIY
TRBV7-8	TRBJ1-5	ASSPGQGARQPQH
TRBV19	TRBJ2-3	ASSGLVASGSDTQY
TRBV11-3	TRBJ2-1	ASSLGAGNYNEQF
TRBV6-7	TRBJ1-2	ASSYSLGFNGYT
TRBV19	TRBJ2-1	ASSISWPNEQF
TRBV11-2	TRBJ2-1	ASSLAGREQF